The entry that follows covers one T cell receptor beta chain sequence. Germline V gives CDR1 SNHLY, CDR2 FYNNEI. The CDR3 has 13 amino acids. The V gene lost 10 bases and the J gene lost 4 bases, with 13 bases spanning the gap. Using its own MiXCR run on the 5' RACE reads, TCRdb lists one record per CDR3 protein. Of over 130,000 distinct CDR3 sequences detected, around 42% appear once; the ten largest clones hold roughly 15%. This sample was included in a study of CD8 T cells in ankylosing spondylitis. This clonotype originated in a male donor with ankylosing spondylitis. Sequences were obtained from synovial fluid, either unsorted or a sorted T cell fraction (not recorded which). This sequence joins TRBV2 and TRBJ1-4; perhaps TRBD1 as D (6 bases). CDR3 nucleotide sequence: TGTGCCATCAGACAGGCCTATAATGAAAAACTGTTTTTT. Protein product: CAIRQAYNEKLFF.